This is a list of T cell receptor beta chains from one sample in a study of blood T cells in healthy people across ages. TCRdb reanalysed the 5' RACE reads using MiXCR and keeps one entry per CDR3 protein. The table shows about 1.6 million distinct CDR3 sequences, with 30% to 40% occurring only once. Sample: blood. These receptors originate from a woman in her 30s in good health. Both conserved end residues are part of each CDR3. A D gene is named only where the DNA matches it firmly. Size is omitted from some rows. Given values are once, few, many or a class for expanded clones.

NA	TRBJ1-1	TRBD1	TRBV12-3/TRBV12-4	CASRAGATGARTEAFF	TGTGCCAGCAGAGCCGGGGCCACAGGGGCTCGAACTGAAGCTTTCTTT
NA	TRBJ2-5	NA	TRBV11-2	CASIKGRWAVQETQYF	TGTGCCAGCATTAAAGGCAGGTGGGCCGTCCAAGAGACCCAGTACTTC
few	TRBJ2-1	NA	TRBV29-1	CSVEDGFF	TGCAGCGTTGAAGATGGGTTCTTC
NA	TRBJ2-7	NA	TRBV29-1	CSVEGANTSGEQYF	TGCAGCGTTGAAGGAGCTAACACCTCGGGCGAGCAGTACTTC
NA	TRBJ2-7	NA	TRBV25-1	CASSAGLHSYEQYF	TGTGCCAGCAGTGCGGGACTCCACTCCTACGAGCAGTACTTC
few	TRBJ2-3	TRBD2	TRBV7-2	CASSFGTSRADTQYF	TGTGCCAGCAGCTTCGGGACTAGCAGGGCAGATACGCAGTATTTT
NA	TRBJ2-7	TRBD1	TRBV5-6	CASSPRDRGHQYF	TGTGCCAGCAGCCCCCGGGACAGGGGGCACCAGTACTTC
NA	TRBJ1-1	NA	TRBV20-1	CSARAGISTTEAFF	TGCAGTGCTAGGGCCGGTATTTCGACCACTGAAGCTTTCTTT
NA	TRBJ2-2	NA	TRBV10-3	CAISESRTNTGELFF	TGTGCCATCAGTGAGTCTCGGACGAACACCGGGGAGCTGTTTTTT
many	TRBJ2-3	NA	TRBV10-3	CAISSGTSTDTQYF	TGTGCCATCAGCTCCGGGACTAGCACAGATACGCAGTATTTT
many	TRBJ1-5	TRBD1	TRBV5-5	CASSPGQGAGQPQHF	TGCGCCAGCAGCCCCGGACAGGGGGCGGGTCAGCCCCAGCATTTT
NA	TRBJ2-1	NA	TRBV9	CASSVVGGRNEQFF	TGTGCCAGCAGCGTAGTAGGGGGTAGGAATGAGCAGTTCTTC
many	TRBJ2-4	NA	TRBV29-1	CSVSNLAKNIQYF	TGCAGCGTGTCTAATCTAGCCAAAAACATTCAGTACTTC
NA	TRBJ2-7	TRBD1	TRBV15	CATSSVGQKGAKKIYEQYF	TGTGCCACCAGCAGTGTGGGACAAAAGGGGGCGAAGAAAATCTACGAGCAGTACTTC
few	TRBJ1-2	TRBD1	TRBV4-1	CASSQDRSGTANYGYTF	TGCGCCAGCAGCCAAGACCGATCCGGGACAGCTAACTATGGCTACACCTTC
NA	TRBJ2-1	NA	TRBV11-2	CASRIPGRVFEQFF	TGTGCCAGCAGGATCCCGGGACGGGTCTTTGAGCAGTTCTTC
NA	TRBJ1-1	NA	TRBV4-2	CASSQRGLGGTNTEAFF	TGTGCCAGCAGCCAGAGGGGACTGGGAGGAACTAACACTGAAGCTTTCTTT
NA	TRBJ1-1	NA	TRBV20-1	CSARDGGGLRSNTEAFF	TGCAGTGCTAGAGATGGCGGGGGGCTGAGGTCGAACACTGAAGCTTTCTTT
NA	TRBJ2-5	TRBD2	TRBV28	CASSMSPRGLAEETQYF	TGTGCCAGCAGCATGAGTCCCCGGGGACTAGCGGAAGAGACCCAGTACTTC
few	TRBJ2-7	NA	TRBV10-1	CASSELRGGPNEQYF	TGCGCCAGCAGTGAGCTTAGAGGGGGGCCTAACGAGCAGTACTTC
few	TRBJ1-2	TRBD1	TRBV20-1	CSARGTGGHYGYTF	TGCAGTGCTAGAGGGACAGGGGGGCACTATGGCTACACCTTC
NA	TRBJ1-5	TRBD1	TRBV11-2	CASSPQYRGEGQPQHF	TGTGCCAGCAGCCCCCAATACAGGGGTGAGGGCCAGCCCCAGCATTTT
few	TRBJ2-3	TRBD2	TRBV10-3	CAVATGTSGKDTQYF	TGTGCCGTCGCGACCGGGACTAGTGGGAAAGATACGCAGTATTTT
NA	TRBJ2-3	TRBD2	TRBV20-1	CGARRGLPAQSTDTQYF	TGCGGTGCTAGAAGGGGACTACCTGCTCAATCCACAGATACGCAGTATTTT
NA	TRBJ1-2	NA	TRBV2	CASSERRDLYGYTF	TGTGCCAGCAGTGAACGCAGGGACTTATATGGCTACACCTTC
NA	TRBJ2-2	NA	TRBV7-9	CASSLASAVDTGELFF	TGTGCCAGCAGCTTAGCATCTGCGGTAGACACCGGGGAGCTGTTTTTT
few	TRBJ2-1	NA	TRBV7-2	CASSFHPDGEQFF	TGTGCCAGCAGCTTCCACCCGGACGGGGAGCAGTTCTTC
NA	TRBJ1-3	NA	TRBV25-1	CASSERGTGNTIYF	TGTGCCAGCAGTGAAAGGGGTACTGGAAACACCATATATTTT
few	TRBJ2-1	NA	TRBV12-3/TRBV12-4	CASSLRAGQFF	TGTGCCAGCAGTTTACGGGCAGGGCAGTTCTTC
NA	TRBJ2-3	TRBD2	TRBV20-1	CSARGLAGGLLTDTQYF	TGCAGTGCTAGAGGGCTAGCGGGGGGCCTACTCACAGATACGCAGTATTTT
NA	TRBJ2-1	NA	TRBV11-2	CASSLGAGAPHNEQFF	TGTGCCAGCAGCTTAGGCGCGGGGGCCCCCCACAATGAGCAGTTCTTC
few	TRBJ2-3	NA	TRBV11-2	CASSTTRNTDTQYF	TGTGCCAGCAGCACCACTAGAAACACAGATACGCAGTATTTT
NA	TRBJ2-2	NA	TRBV27	CASSLEQRAGNGELFF	TGTGCCAGCAGTTTGGAACAGCGGGCGGGAAACGGGGAGCTGTTTTTT
NA	TRBJ2-5	NA	TRBV5-1	CASSWAAREETQYF	TGCGCCAGCAGCTGGGCGGCCAGGGAGGAGACCCAGTACTTC
many	TRBJ2-1	NA	TRBV29-1	CSVRLVQDNEQFF	TGCAGCGTTCGACTAGTGCAAGACAATGAGCAGTTCTTC
few	TRBJ1-1	NA	TRBV2	CASSTPRVTEAFF	TGTGCCAGCAGTACTCCGAGGGTCACTGAAGCTTTCTTT
NA	TRBJ2-5	NA	TRBV6-5	CASSYSIGQGRQETQYF	TGTGCCAGCAGTTACTCGATTGGCCAGGGGCGGCAAGAGACCCAGTACTTC
NA	TRBJ1-1	TRBD1	TRBV5-1	CASTPQGSSTEAFF	TGCGCCAGCACCCCACAGGGGTCGTCCACTGAAGCTTTCTTT
NA	TRBJ2-7	TRBD1	TRBV15	CATSRGAGQGADEQYF	TGTGCCACCAGCAGAGGTGCCGGACAGGGGGCCGACGAGCAGTACTTC
NA	TRBJ2-4	TRBD1	TRBV20-1	CSAEGAGNIQYF	TGCAGTGCTGAGGGGGCTGGAAACATTCAGTACTTC
NA	TRBJ1-1	TRBD1	TRBV30	CACHGCGDRGDTEAFF	TGTGCCTGCCACGGTTGCGGGGACAGGGGAGACACTGAAGCTTTCTTT
few	TRBJ2-5	NA	TRBV20-1	CSARDLSGQETQYF	TGCAGTGCTAGAGATCTGAGCGGACAAGAGACCCAGTACTTC
few	TRBJ2-7	NA	TRBV28	CASSFLIGSSYEQYF	TGTGCCAGCAGTTTCCTAATAGGGAGCTCCTACGAGCAGTACTTC
NA	TRBJ1-2	NA	TRBV10-3	CAISKSLNYGYTF	TGTGCCATCAGTAAGTCGCTGAACTATGGCTACACCTTC
NA	TRBJ2-7	TRBD1	TRBV7-9	CASSPYGQGDTSYEQYF	TGTGCCAGCAGCCCCTATGGACAGGGTGATACCTCCTACGAGCAGTACTTC